This entry describes one T cell receptor beta chain. This record belongs to a study of blood T cell repertoires in COVID-19. Study as a whole: Researchers got acute and convalescent COVID-19 samples from the United States, Italy and Spain. The analysed material was cDNA or gDNA that came from T cells, B-cell-depleted T cells, or PBMCs.

In germline, CDR1 is GTSNPN, CDR2 SVGIG (reference sequence). The CDR3 length is 14 residues. With 7 bases clipped from V and 5 bases from J, the junction kept 13 bases outside the gene matches. Authors' processing steps: Estimation of nucleated cell counts was performed using reference gene primer amplification. TCRdb's copy holds only in-frame clones and misses some; the assay was immunoSEQ multiplex PCR. D and trimming come from the DNA, and the V and J calls and clone size come from that table. This sample has roughly 89,000 clones, with more than 80% found just once. The clonotype comes from a woman of 80 years or more with acute or convalescent COVID-19. Material for sequencing was peripheral blood. V is TRBV30 and J is TRBJ1-1, with 7 bases fitting TRBD1. In nucleotides, the CDR3 is TGTGCCTCCGAAGGAGGGGGCTTGGGTACTGAAGCTTTCTTT. Translated, it gives CASEGGGLGTEAFF.